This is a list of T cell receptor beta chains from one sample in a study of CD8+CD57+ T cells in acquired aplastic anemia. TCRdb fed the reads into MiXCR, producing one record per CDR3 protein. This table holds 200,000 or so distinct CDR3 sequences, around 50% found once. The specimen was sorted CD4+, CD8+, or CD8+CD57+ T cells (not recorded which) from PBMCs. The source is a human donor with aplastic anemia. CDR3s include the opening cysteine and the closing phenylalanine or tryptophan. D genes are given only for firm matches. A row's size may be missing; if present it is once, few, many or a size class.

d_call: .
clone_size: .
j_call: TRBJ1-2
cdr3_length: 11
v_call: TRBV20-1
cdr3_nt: TGCAGTCCCTGGGCCCAAAGTGGCTACACCTTC
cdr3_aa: CSPWAQSGYTF

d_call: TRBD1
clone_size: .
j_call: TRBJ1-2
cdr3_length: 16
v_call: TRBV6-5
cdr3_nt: TGTGCCAGCAGTTACTCGCGGACAGGGGGTAACTATGGCTACACCTTC
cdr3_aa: CASSYSRTGGNYGYTF

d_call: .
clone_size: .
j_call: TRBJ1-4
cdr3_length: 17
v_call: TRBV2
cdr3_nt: TGTGCCAGCATCTGGGAGCGGGGTCCGGAGTCTAATGAAAAACTGTTTTTT
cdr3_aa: CASIWERGPESNEKLFF

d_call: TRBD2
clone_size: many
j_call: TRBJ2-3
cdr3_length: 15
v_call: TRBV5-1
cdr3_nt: TGCGCCAGCAGCGCGACTAGCGGGGGGGCAGATACGCAGTATTTT
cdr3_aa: CASSATSGGADTQYF

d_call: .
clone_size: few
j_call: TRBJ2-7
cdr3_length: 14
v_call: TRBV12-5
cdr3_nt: TGTGCTAGTGGTTGCCTGACCTCTTTCGACGAGCAGTACTTC
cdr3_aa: CASGCLTSFDEQYF

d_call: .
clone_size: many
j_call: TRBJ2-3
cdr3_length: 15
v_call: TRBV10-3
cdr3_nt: TGTGCCATCCCGACAGATGAGTCTAGCACAGATACGCAGTATTTT
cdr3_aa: CAIPTDESSTDTQYF

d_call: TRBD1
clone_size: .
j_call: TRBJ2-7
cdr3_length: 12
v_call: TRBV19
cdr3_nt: TGTGCCAGTAGTCAACAGGGGGACGAGCAGTACTTC
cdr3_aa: CASSQQGDEQYF

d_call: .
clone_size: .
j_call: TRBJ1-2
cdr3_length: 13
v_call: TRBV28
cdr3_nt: TGTGCCTCGGATCCACAACAGGCCTATGGCTACACCTTC
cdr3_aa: CASDPQQAYGYTF

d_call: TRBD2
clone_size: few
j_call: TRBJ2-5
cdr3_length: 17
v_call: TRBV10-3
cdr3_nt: TGTGCCATCAGTCCCGGCTTCGGGGGGAAGGTTTCAGAGACCCAGTACTTC
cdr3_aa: CAISPGFGGKVSETQYF

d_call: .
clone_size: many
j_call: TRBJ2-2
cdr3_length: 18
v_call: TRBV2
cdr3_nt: TGTGCCAGCAGCAGAATAAGGGGGGGACGGGAGAACACCGGGGAGCTGTTTTTT
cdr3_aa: CASSRIRGGRENTGELFF

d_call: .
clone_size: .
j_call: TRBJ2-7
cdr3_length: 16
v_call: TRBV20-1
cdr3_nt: TGCAGTGCTAGGGATGGTCTCGCAGGCGCTAGCTACGAGCAGTACTTC
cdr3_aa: CSARDGLAGASYEQYF

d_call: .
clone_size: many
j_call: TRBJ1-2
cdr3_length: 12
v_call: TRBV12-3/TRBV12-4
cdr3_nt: TGTGCCAGCAGTTTTACGGACTATGGCTACACCTTC
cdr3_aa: CASSFTDYGYTF

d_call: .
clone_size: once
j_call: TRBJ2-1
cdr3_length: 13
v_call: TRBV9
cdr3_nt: TGTGCCAGCAGCTTCCACAGGAGCAATGAGCAGTTCTTC
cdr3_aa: CASSFHRSNEQFF

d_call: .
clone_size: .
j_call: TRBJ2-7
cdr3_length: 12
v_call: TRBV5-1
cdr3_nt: TGCGCCAGCAGCTTTACACGACAGGATTGGTACTTC
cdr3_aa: CASSFTRQDWYF

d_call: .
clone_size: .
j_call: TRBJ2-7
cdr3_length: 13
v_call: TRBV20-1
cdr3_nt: TGCAGTGCTAGGTGGCAGGGAAGCTACGAGCAGTACTTC
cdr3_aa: CSARWQGSYEQYF

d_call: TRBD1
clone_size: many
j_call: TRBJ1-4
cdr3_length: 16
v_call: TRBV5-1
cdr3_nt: TGCGCCAGCAGCTATGGAGGGACAGGGGATAATGAAAAACTGTTTTTT
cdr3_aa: CASSYGGTGDNEKLFF

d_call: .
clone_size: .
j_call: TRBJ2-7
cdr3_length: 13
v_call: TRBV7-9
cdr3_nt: TGTGCCAGCAGCTTGGGCAGGATGGGCGAGCAGTACTTC
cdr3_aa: CASSLGRMGEQYF

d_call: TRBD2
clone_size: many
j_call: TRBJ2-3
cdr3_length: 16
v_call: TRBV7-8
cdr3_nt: TGTGCCAGCAGTTCCCGCGGAGCGGGGGACACAGATACGCAGTATTTT
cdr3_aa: CASSSRGAGDTDTQYF

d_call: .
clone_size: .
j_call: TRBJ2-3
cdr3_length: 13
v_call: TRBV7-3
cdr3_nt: TGCGCCAGCAGCTCGCTTGTCTCAGATACGCGGTATTTT
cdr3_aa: CASSSLVSDTRYF

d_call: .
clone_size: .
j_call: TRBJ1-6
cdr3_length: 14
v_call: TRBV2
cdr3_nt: TGTGCCAGCAGCTTAGACGGACAGAATTCACCCCTCCACTTT
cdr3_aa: CASSLDGQNSPLHF

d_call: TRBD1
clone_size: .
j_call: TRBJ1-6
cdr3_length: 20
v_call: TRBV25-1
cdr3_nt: TGTGCCAGCGCCGGACCTACATCTCGACAGGGAGGTTCCTATAATTCACCCCTCCACTTT
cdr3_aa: CASAGPTSRQGGSYNSPLHF

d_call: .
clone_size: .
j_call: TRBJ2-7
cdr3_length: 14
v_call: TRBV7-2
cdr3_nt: TGTGCCAGCAGCTCTCTTTCACAGGGTAACGAGCAGTACTTC
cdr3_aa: CASSSLSQGNEQYF

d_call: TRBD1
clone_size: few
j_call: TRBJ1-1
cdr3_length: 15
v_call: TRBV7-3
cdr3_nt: TGTGCCAGCAGCTCCCCGACAGGGTCGAGCGCTGAAGCTTTCTTT
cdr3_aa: CASSSPTGSSAEAFF

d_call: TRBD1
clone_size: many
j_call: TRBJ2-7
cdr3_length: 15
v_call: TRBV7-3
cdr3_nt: TGTGCCAGCAGCCAGGGCCCGGACAGGGGGGACGAGCAGTACTTC
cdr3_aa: CASSQGPDRGDEQYF

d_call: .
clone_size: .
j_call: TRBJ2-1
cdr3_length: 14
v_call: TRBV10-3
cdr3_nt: TGTGCCAGCAGTTACTCGAGACTTTTGAGTGAGCAGTTCTTC
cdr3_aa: CASSYSRLLSEQFF

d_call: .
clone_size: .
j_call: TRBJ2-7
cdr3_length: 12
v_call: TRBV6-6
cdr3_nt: TGTGCCAGCAGTTTTGGGCCCTACGAGCAGTACTTC
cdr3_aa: CASSFGPYEQYF

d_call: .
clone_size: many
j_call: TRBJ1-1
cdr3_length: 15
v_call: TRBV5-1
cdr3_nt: TGCGCCAGCAGCTGGGGGGGGGGCGCGAACACTGAAGCTTTCTTT
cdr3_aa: CASSWGGGANTEAFF

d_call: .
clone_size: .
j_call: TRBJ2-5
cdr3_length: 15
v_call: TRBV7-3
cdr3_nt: TGTGCCAGCAGCGCGTCCGGGACCGACGAAGAGGCCCAGTACTTC
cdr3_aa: CASSASGTDEEAQYF

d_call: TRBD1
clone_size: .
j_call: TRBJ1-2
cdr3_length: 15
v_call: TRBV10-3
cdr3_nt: TGTGCCATCAGTACCGGGACAGGGGGTGGCTATGGCTACACCTTC
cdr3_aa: CAISTGTGGGYGYTF